Below, 7 T cell receptor beta chains from the same sample are listed, as sequenced in a study of CD8+ T cells in alopecia areata. Extracted RNA was reverse transcribed into cDNA, the sequencing template. Clones were sequenced by immunoSEQ multiplex PCR, and TCRdb holds only the in-frame ones, with some missing. The sample lists roughly 250,000 clones; roughly two thirds were seen once. Sequences were derived from CD4+ T cells sorted from blood, sampled at week 0. The receptor source for this set is a human donor with alopecia areata.

With regard to this clone: Other DNA sequences from this sample encode an identical CDR3 as well. The chain couples TRBV29-1 to TRBJ2-1; D unclear. The CDR3 spans 10 residues. The V end lost 4 bases, the J end lost 10 bases, and 8 bases lay between the germline ends. Looked up from germline, CDR1 is SQVTM and CDR2 is ANQGSEA. The CDR3 loop reads CSVGGYEQFF. The DNA of the CDR3 is TGCAGCGTTGGTGGTTACGAGCAGTTCTTC.

This clone has just a few counts. V usage is TRBV11-3 and J usage is TRBJ2-1; D is ambiguous. The CDR3 sequence is 13 residues long. Germline V gene lookup returns CDR1 SGHNT and CDR2 YENEEA. V dropped 3 bases and J dropped 9 bases, with 12 bases sitting between them. DNA of the CDR3: TGTGCCAGCAGCTTTTCTGGTGGGTTTGAGCAGTTCTTC. Translating gives CASSFSGGFEQFF.

This chain joins TRBV18 and TRBJ2-5; no clear D. Germline values: CDR1 KGHSH, CDR2 LQKENI. V lost 3 bases and J 5 bases, leaving 4 bases between the germline ends. CDR3 length: 11 amino acids. DNA of the CDR3: TGTGCCAGCTCACCCGACGAGACCCAGTACTTC. Translation gives CASSPDETQYF.

The CDR3 reads CAWSALRGIGEQFF. In DNA, the CDR3 is TGTGCCTGGAGTGCCCTGCGGGGGATCGGGGAGCAGTTCTTC. The rearrangement links TRBV30 to TRBJ2-1; 7 nucleotides line up with TRBD2. The CDR3 length is 14 residues. The V gene's germline CDR1 is GTSNPN and CDR2 SVGIG (reference sequence). V lost 1 base, J lost 10 bases, and 10 bases stayed unmatched.

This clone was found a few times. The rearrangement uses TRBV7-9 and TRBJ1-3; the D is unclear. V lost 5 bases to trimming and J lost 0 bases, with 8 bases between them. Germline V gives CDR1 SEHNR, CDR2 FQNEAQ (reference sequence). The CDR3 length is 14 residues. CDR3 region: CASSARTSGNTIYF. DNA of the CDR3: TGTGCCAGCAGCGCTCGGACCTCTGGAAACACCATATATTTT.

The rearrangement links TRBV29-1 to TRBJ1-1; no definite D call. The CDR3 spans 13 residues. Germline V lookup: CDR1 SQVTM, CDR2 ANQGSEA. The V end was cut by 4 bases, the J end by 5 bases, with 14 bases between. CDR3 region: CSVGAWGGTEAFF. The CDR3, as DNA: TGCAGCGTTGGTGCATGGGGAGGGACTGAAGCTTTCTTT.

The chain employs TRBV30 and TRBJ2-6; D not certain. Looked up from germline, CDR1 is GTSNPN and CDR2 is SVGIG (reference sequence). CDR3 length: 15 amino acids. Trimming left V 2 bases short and J 0 bases short, with 8 bases between. CDR3 protein: CAWSIFNSGANVLTF. The DNA for the CDR3 is TGTGCCTGGAGTATCTTTAACTCTGGGGCCAACGTCCTGACTTTC. Full variable domain (rest looked up from reference TRBV30 and TRBJ2-6): SQTIHQWPATLVQPVGSPLSLECTVEGTSNPNLYWYRQAAGRGLQLLFYSVGIGQISSEVPQNLSASRPQDRQFILSSKKLLLSDSGFYLCAWSIFNSGANVLTFGAGSRLTVL.